This T cell receptor (beta chain) was sequenced during a study of PD-1 blockade in classical Hodgkin lymphoma. Study in general: Patients were infused with nivolumab 3 mg/kg every 2 weeks. Study-level points and caveats: TCR diversity rose significantly by C4D1 in CD4+ but not CD8+ cells.

Germline V gives CDR1 MNHEY, CDR2 SMNVEV (reference sequence). V trimming: 3 bases; J trimming: 2 bases; junction bases outside the gene matches: 8. This CDR3 comprises 16 residues. Sequencing used immunoSEQ multiplex PCR; TCRdb keeps in-frame clones, though not all of them. The table has roughly 39,000 clones, more than 60% seen once. Time point defined: cycle 4 day 1 (C4D1), after 6 weeks of nivolumab. No patient escaped relapse after autologous stem cell transplantation, and brentuximab vedotin exposure varied. This clone was counted once. Its antigen remains unidentified. This TCR came from a human donor with classical Hodgkin lymphoma. The sequences come from peripheral blood mononuclear cells (PBMCs), collected before the fourth cycle of nivolumab. This chain joins TRBV27 and TRBJ2-5, with 8 bases lining up with TRBD1. This CDR3 reads CASSFQRRGPQETQYF. The CDR3 DNA reads TGTGCCAGCAGTTTTCAACGCAGGGGGCCTCAAGAGACCCAGTACTTC.